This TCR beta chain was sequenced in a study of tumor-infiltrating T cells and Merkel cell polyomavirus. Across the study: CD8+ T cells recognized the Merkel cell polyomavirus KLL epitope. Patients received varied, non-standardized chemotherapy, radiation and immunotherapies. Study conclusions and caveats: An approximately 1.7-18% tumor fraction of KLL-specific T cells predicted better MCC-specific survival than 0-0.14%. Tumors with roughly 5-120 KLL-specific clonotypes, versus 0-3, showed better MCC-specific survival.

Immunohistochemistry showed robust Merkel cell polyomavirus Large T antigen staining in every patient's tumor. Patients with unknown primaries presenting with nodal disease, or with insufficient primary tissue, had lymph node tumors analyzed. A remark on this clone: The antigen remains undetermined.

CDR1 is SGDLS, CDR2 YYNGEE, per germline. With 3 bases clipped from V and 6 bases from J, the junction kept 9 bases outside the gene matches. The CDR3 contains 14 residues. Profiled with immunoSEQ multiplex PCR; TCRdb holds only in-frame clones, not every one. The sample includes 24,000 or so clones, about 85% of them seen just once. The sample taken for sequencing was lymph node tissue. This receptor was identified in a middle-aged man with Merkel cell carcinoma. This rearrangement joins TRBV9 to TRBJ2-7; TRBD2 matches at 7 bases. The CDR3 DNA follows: TGTGCCAGCAGCGCCACTCACCGCGGGGGCGAGCAGTACTTC. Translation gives CASSATHRGGEQYF.